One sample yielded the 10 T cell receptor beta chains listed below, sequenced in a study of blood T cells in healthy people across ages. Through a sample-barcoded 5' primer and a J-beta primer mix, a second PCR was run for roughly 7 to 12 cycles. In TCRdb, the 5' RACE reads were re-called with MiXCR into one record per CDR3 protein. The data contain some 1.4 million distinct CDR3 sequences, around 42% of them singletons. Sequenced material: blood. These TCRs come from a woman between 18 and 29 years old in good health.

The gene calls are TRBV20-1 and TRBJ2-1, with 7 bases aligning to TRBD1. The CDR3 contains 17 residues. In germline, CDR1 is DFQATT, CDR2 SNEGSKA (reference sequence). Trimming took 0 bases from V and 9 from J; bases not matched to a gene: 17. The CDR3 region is CSARDLDSQGFVSEQFF. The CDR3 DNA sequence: TGCAGTGCTAGAGATCTGGATTCACAGGGGTTCGTCAGTGAGCAGTTCTTC.

The CDR3 coding sequence is TGCGCCAGCAGCGCACTAGCGGGAGGTTACGAGCAGTACTTC. This codes for CASSALAGGYEQYF. The V and J genes are TRBV5-1 and TRBJ2-7; TRBD2 matches 12 bases. The CDR3 extends over 14 amino acids. Germline assignment: CDR1 SGHRS and CDR2 YFSETQ. V shed 4 bases, J shed 4 bases, and the junction held 3 bases outside the gene matches. The variable domain in full, with the rest retrieved from reference TRBV5-1 and TRBJ2-7, is KAGVTQTPRYLIKTRGQQVTLSCSPISGHRSVSWYQQTPGQGLQFLFEYFSETQRNKGNFPGRFSGRQFSNSRSEMNVSTLELGDSALYLCASSALAGGYEQYFGPGTRLTVT.

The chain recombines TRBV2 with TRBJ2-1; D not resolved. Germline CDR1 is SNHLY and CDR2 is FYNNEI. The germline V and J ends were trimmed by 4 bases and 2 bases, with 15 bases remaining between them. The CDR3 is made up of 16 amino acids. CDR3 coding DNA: TGTGCCAGCAGTGGCACACGCGGCGGACCCTACAATGAGCAGTTCTTC. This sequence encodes CASSGTRGGPYNEQFF.

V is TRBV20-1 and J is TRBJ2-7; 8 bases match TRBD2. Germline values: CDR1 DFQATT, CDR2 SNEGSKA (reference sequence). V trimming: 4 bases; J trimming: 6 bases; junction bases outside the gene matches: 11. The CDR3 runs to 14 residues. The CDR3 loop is CSATVAGPSTEQYF. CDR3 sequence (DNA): TGCAGTGCTACCGTAGCGGGACCATCCACCGAGCAGTACTTC.

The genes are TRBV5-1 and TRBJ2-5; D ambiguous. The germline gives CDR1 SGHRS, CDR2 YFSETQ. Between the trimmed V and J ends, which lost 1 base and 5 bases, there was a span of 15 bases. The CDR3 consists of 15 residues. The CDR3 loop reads CASSLTDGLGETQYF. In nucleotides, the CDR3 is TGCGCCAGCAGCTTGACGGACGGCCTGGGGGAGACCCAGTACTTC.

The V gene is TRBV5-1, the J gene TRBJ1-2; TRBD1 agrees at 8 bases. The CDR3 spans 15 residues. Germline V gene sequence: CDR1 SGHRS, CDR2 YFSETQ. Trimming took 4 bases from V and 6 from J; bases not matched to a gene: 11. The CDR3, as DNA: TGCGCCAGCAGCGGTGGGGGGACAGGAAGCGATGGCTACACCTTC. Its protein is CASSGGGTGSDGYTF.

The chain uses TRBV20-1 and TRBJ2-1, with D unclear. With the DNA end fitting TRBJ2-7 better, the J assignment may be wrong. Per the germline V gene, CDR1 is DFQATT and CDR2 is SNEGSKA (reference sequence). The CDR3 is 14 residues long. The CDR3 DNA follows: TGCAGTGCTAGAGGACTGAACTCCTACAATGAGCAGTACTTC. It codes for CSARGLNSYNEQYF.

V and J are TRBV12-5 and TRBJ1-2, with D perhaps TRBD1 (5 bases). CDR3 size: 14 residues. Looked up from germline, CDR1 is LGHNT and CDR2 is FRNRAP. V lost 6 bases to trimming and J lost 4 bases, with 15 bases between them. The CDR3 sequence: CASGPLSGIYGYTF. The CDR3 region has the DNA TGTGCTAGTGGCCCCCTCTCAGGGATCTATGGCTACACCTTC.

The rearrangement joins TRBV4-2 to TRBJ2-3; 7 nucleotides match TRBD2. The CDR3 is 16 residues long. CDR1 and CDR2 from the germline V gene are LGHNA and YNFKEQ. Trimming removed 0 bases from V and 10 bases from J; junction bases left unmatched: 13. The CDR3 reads CASSQDFGRAGAAQYF. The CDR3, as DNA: TGTGCCAGCAGCCAAGACTTTGGGAGGGCCGGAGCCGCGCAGTATTTT.

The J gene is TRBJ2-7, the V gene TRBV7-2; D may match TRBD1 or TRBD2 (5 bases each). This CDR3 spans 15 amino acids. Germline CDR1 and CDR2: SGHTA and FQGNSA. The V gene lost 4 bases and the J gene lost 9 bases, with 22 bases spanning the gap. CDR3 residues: CASSSDGTLLRGQYF. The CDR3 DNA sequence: TGTGCCAGCAGCTCGGATGGGACCCTCCTACGAGGGCAGTACTTC.